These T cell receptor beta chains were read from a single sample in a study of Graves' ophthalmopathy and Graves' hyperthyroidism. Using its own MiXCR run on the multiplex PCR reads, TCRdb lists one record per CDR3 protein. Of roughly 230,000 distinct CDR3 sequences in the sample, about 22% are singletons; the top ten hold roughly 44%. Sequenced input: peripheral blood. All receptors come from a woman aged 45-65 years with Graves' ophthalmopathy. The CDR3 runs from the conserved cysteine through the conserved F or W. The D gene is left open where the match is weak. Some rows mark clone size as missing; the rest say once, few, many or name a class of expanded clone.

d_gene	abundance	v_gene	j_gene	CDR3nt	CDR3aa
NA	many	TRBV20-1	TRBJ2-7	TGCAGTGCTAGCGCCAGCTACTCCTACGAGCAGTACTTC	CSASASYSYEQYF
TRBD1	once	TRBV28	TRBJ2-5	TGTGCCAGCAGTCAGACACCGGGACAGGGAACCCAGTACTTC	CASSQTPGQGTQYF
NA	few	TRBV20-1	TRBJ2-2	TGCAGTGCTAAGACAGGCCCAGGGGCCGGGGAGCTGTTTTTT	CSAKTGPGAGELFF
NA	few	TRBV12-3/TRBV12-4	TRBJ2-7	TGTGCCAGCAGTTTAGTTCCCCCGCCATCCTTC	CASSLVPPPSF
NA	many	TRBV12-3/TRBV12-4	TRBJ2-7	TGTGCCAGCAGCGACAGGCCGAGCTCCTACGAGCAGTACTTC	CASSDRPSSYEQYF
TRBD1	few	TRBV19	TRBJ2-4	TGTGCCAGTAGTCCCCCGACAGGGGGCTTAGCCAAAAACATTCAGTACTTC	CASSPPTGGLAKNIQYF
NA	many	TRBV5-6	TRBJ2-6	TGTGCCAGCAGCGAGGCTGGTGGGGCCAACGTCCTGACTTTC	CASSEAGGANVLTF
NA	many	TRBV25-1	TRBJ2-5	TGTGCCAGCAGTAACCCGGGCAACCAAGAGACCCAGTACTTC	CASSNPGNQETQYF
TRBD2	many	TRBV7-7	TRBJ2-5	TGTGCTAGCAGCTTAGGTGCGGGAGGGGACTCAGAGACCCAGTACTTC	CASSLGAGGDSETQYF
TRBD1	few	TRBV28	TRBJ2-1	TGTGCCAGCAGTTTGTTCCTCACAGGGGTGGGAAGGGTAGTTGAGCAGTTCTTC	CASSLFLTGVGRVVEQFF
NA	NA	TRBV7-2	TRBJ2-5	TGTGCCAGCAGCTTAGGATTCAGTACGCAAGAGACCCAGTACTTC	CASSLGFSTQETQYF
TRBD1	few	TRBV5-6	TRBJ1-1	TGTGCCAGCAGCTATACAGGGGGAAGTACTGAAGCTTTCTTT	CASSYTGGSTEAFF
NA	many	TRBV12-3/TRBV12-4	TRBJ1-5	TGTGCCAGCAGTTTCGGCAACCGCGACCAGGCCCAGCATTTT	CASSFGNRDQAQHF
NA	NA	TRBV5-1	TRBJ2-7	TGCGCCAGCAGTCCAAGAGGTGGGGTAGAAACCTACGAGCAGTACTTC	CASSPRGGVETYEQYF
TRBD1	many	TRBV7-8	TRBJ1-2	TGTGCCAGCAGCTTAGTGACAGGGGATGCCTATGGCTACACCTTC	CASSLVTGDAYGYTF
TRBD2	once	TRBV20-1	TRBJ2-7	TGCAGTGCCACGGGGGGGGGCTACGAGCAGTACTTC	CSATGGGYEQYF
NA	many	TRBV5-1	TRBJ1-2	TGCGCCAGCAGCCCCATCTCAGGGGTCGGTGGCACCTTC	CASSPISGVGGTF
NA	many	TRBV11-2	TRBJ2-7	TGTGCCAGCGCCGAGGCCGGACGCGAGCAGTACTTC	CASAEAGREQYF
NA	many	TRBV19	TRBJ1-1	TGTGCCAGTAGTATTTATCTACAGGGCACTGAAGCTTTCTTT	CASSIYLQGTEAFF
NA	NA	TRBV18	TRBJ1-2	TGTGCCAGCTCACCACGGGGGCGGCCTTATGGCTACACCTTC	CASSPRGRPYGYTF
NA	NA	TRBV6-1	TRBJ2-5	TGTGCCAGCAGTGAACATCCGGGGCCGGGGCAAGAGACCCAGTACTTC	CASSEHPGPGQETQYF
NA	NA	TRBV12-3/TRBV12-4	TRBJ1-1	TGTGCCAGCAGTCCCGGGACATTCAACACTGAAGCTTTCTTT	CASSPGTFNTEAFF
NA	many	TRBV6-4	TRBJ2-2	TGTGCCAGCAGTGTTGAGGCCCTGGGTACCGGGGAGCTGTTTTTT	CASSVEALGTGELFF
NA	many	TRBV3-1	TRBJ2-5	TGTGCCAGCAGCCCCCGCAGGGTGGGTGAAGAGACCCAGTACTTC	CASSPRRVGEETQYF
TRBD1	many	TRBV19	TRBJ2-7	TGTGCCAGTAGTAGAGGGACAGAGCCGGGCGAGCAGTACTTC	CASSRGTEPGEQYF
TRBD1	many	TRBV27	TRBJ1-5	TGTGCCAGCAGTTCCGGACAGGGAGGTTATCAGCCCCAGCATTTT	CASSSGQGGYQPQHF
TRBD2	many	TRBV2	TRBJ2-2	TGTGCCAGCAGTGAGCTAGCGGGAGTTGGTACCGGGGAGCTGTTTTTT	CASSELAGVGTGELFF
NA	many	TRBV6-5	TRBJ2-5	TGTGCCAGCAAGGGTAGGGCCCAAGAGACCCAGTACTTC	CASKGRAQETQYF
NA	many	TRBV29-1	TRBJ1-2	TGCAGCGTTGAAGAAGGGCGGGCAGCTAACTATGGCTACACCTTC	CSVEEGRAANYGYTF
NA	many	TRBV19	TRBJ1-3	TGTGCCAGTAGTATATTGACGCCGGGAGCTATCTCTGGAAACACCATATATTTT	CASSILTPGAISGNTIYF
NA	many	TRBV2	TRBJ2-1	TGTGCCAGCAGTGGAACGTGGAACAATGAGCAGTTCTTC	CASSGTWNNEQFF
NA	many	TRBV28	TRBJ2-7	TGTGCCAGCAGTTTTCTTCCAGGGGGGCTATTCTACGAGCAGTACTTC	CASSFLPGGLFYEQYF
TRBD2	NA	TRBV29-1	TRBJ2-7	TGCAGCGTTGCACTGACAGCGGGGGCCTACGAGCAGTACTTC	CSVALTAGAYEQYF
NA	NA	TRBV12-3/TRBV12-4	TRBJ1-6	TGTGCCAGCAGTTTAAGTAGCAGGGATAGTTATACTTCACCCCTCCACTTT	CASSLSSRDSYTSPLHF
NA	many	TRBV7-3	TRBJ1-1	TGTGCCAGCAGCCCCCGACACCAGAACACTGAAGCTTTCTTT	CASSPRHQNTEAFF
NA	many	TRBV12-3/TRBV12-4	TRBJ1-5	TGTGCCAGCAGTTTGAACTCGAGGCGGCCCCAGCATTTT	CASSLNSRRPQHF
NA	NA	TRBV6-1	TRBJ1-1	TGTGCCAGCAGCCCTATCGACAACATGAACACTGAAGCTTTCTTT	CASSPIDNMNTEAFF
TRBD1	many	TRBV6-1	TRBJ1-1	TGTGCCAGCAGTCCGGGACAGGTGGGCACTGAAGCTTTCTTT	CASSPGQVGTEAFF
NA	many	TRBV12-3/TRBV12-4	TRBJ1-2	TGTGCCAGCAGTCGGGCAGCTAACTATGGCTACACCTTC	CASSRAANYGYTF
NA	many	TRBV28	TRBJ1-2	TGTGCCAGCAGTTTGGGGGGGGGGGATGGCTACACCTTC	CASSLGGGDGYTF
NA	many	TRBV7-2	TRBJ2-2	TGTGCCAGCAGCTTAGTGGGTGACGGGGAGCTGTTTTTT	CASSLVGDGELFF
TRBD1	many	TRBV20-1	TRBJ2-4	TGCAGTGCTAGCGACAGGGGGCGCGATGTCAAAAACATTCAGTACTTC	CSASDRGRDVKNIQYF
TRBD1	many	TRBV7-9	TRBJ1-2	TGTGCCAGCAGCTCGCAATTAGGACAGGGGAGCTATGGCTACACCTTC	CASSSQLGQGSYGYTF
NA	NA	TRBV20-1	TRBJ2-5	TGCAGTGCTAGAGTGGCGGGGAACCAAGAGACCCAGTACTTC	CSARVAGNQETQYF
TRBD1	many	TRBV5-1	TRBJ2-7	TGCGCCAGCAGCTATGGCACTGGACAGGGCCCCTACGAGCAGTACTTC	CASSYGTGQGPYEQYF